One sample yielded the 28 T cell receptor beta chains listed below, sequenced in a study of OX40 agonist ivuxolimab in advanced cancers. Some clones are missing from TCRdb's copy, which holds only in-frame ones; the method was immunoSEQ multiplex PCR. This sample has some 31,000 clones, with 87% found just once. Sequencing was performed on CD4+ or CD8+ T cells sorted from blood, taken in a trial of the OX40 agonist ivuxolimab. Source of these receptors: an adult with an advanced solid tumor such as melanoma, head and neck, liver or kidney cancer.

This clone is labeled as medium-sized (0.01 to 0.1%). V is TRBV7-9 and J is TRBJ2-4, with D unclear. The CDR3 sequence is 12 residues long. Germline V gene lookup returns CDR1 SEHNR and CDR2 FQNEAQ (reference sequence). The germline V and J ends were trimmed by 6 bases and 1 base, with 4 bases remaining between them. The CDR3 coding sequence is TGTGCCAGCAGGGACGCCAAAAACATTCAGTACTTC. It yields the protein CASRDAKNIQYF.

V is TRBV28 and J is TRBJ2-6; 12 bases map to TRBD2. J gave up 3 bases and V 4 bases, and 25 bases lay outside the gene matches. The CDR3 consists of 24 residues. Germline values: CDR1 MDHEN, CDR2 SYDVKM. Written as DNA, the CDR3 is TGTGCCAGCAGTTCTTACTCTTTCCCCCTAGCGGGAGGGCCTGGTGGCGGTGGGGCCAACGTCCTGACTTTC. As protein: CASSSYSFPLAGGPGGGGANVLTF.

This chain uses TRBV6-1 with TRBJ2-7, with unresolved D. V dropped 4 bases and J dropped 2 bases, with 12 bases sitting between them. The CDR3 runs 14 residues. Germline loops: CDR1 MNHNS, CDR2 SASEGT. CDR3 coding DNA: TGTGCCAGCAGTGTGTTTGAGAGGCCCTACGAGCAGTACTTC. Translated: CASSVFERPYEQYF.

DNA for the CDR3: TGTGCCAGCAGTTCTCGGGGGTGGTTCACTGAAGCTTTCTTT. It translates to CASSSRGWFTEAFF. The J gene is TRBJ1-1, the V gene TRBV28, with TRBD1 as a possible D gene (5 bases). The CDR3 has 14 residues. V shed 4 bases and J shed 4 bases, with 13 bases lying between them. Germline V gene sequence: CDR1 MDHEN, CDR2 SYDVKM.

The CDR3 nucleotides are TGTGCCAGCTCACCAAACGGAAACACTGAAGCTTTCTTT. The encoded protein is CASSPNGNTEAFF. The rearrangement links TRBV18 to TRBJ1-1; D remains unclear. V lost 2 bases and J 2 bases, leaving 6 bases between the germline ends. Germline V CDR1 and CDR2: KGHSH, LQKENI. The CDR3 consists of 13 residues.

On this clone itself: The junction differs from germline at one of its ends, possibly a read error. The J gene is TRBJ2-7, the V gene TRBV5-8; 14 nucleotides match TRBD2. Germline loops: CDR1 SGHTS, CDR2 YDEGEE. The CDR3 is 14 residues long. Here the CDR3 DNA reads TGTGCCAGCAGCGGGGGACTAGCGGGAGCGCCACTAAACTTC. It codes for CASSGGLAGAPLNF.

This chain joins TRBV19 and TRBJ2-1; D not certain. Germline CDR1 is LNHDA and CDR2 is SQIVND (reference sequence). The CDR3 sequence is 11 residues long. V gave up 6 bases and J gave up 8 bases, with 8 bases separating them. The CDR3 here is CASRGLDEQFF. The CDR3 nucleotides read TGTGCCAGTAGGGGATTGGATGAGCAGTTCTTC.

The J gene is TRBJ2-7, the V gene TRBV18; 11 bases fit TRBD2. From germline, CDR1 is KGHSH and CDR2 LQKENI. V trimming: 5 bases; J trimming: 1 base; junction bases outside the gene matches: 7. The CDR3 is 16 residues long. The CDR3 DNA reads TGTGCCAGCTCAGCTAGCGGGAGGCCGTCTTCCTACGAGCAGTACTTC. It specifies CASSASGRPSSYEQYF. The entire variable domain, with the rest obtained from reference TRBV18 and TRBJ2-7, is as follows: NAGVMQNPRHLVRRRGQEARLRCSPMKGHSHVYWYRQLPEEGLKFMVYLQKENIIDESGMPKERFSAEFPKEGPSILRIQQVVRGDSAAYFCASSASGRPSSYEQYFGPGTRLTVT.

The CDR3 loop is CASSEYVSSGNTIYF. The CDR3 bases are TGTGCCAGCAGTGAATACGTGAGCTCTGGAAACACCATATATTTT. V usage is TRBV2 and J usage is TRBJ1-3; D is unclear. V lost 2 bases and J lost 0, with 8 bases in between. Per the germline V gene, CDR1 is SNHLY and CDR2 is FYNNEI. The CDR3 is 15 residues long. Full variable domain (missing parts from reference TRBV2 and TRBJ1-3): EPEVTQTPSHQVTQMGQEVILRCVPISNHLYFYWYRQILGQKVEFLVSFYNNEISEKSEIFDDQFSVERPDGSNFTLKIRSTKLEDSAMYFCASSEYVSSGNTIYFGEGSWLTVV.

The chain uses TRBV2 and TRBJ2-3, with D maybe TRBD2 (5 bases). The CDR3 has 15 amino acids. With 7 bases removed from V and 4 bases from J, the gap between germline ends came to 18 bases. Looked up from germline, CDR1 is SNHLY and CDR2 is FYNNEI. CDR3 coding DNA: TGTGCCAGCAAATTCCGGGATCCTACGGCAGATACGCAGTATTTT. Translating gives CASKFRDPTADTQYF. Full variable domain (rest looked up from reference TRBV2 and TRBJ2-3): EPEVTQTPSHQVTQMGQEVILRCVPISNHLYFYWYRQILGQKVEFLVSFYNNEISEKSEIFDDQFSVERPDGSNFTLKIRSTKLEDSAMYFCASKFRDPTADTQYFGPGTRLTVL.

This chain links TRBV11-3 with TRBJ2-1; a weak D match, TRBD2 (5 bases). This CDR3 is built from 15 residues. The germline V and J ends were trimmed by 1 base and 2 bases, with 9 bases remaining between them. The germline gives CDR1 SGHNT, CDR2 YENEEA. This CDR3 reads CASSLGWEPYNEQFF. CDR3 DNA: TGTGCCAGCAGCTTAGGGTGGGAGCCCTACAATGAGCAGTTCTTC.

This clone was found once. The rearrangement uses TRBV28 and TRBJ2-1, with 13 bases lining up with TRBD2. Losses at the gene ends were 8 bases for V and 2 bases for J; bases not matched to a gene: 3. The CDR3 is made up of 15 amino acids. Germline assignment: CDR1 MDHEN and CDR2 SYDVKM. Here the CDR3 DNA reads TGTGCCAGCGCGACTAGCGGGAGGCCCTACAATGAGCAGTTCTTC. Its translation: CASATSGRPYNEQFF.

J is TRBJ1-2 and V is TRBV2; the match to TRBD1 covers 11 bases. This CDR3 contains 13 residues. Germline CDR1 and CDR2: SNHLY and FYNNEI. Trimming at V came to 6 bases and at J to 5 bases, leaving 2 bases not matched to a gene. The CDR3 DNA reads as TGTGCCAGCAGCGGGACAGGGGGATATGGCTACACCTTC. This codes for CASSGTGGYGYTF.

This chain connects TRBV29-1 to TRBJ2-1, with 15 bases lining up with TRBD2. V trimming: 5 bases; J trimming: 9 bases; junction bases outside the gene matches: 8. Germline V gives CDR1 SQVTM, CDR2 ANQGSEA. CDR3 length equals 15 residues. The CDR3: CSVWTSGRAVGEQFF. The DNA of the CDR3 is TGCAGCGTTTGGACTAGCGGGAGGGCCGTTGGTGAGCAGTTCTTC.

The CDR3 DNA reads TGCGCCAGCAGCGTGGAGTTAGGAGATACGCAGTATTTT. Translation gives CASSVELGDTQYF. The chain carries TRBV5-1 and TRBJ2-3, with unresolved D. V shed 4 bases and J shed 5 bases, with 11 bases lying between them. This CDR3 has 13 residues. Per germline, CDR1 SGHRS and CDR2 YFSETQ.

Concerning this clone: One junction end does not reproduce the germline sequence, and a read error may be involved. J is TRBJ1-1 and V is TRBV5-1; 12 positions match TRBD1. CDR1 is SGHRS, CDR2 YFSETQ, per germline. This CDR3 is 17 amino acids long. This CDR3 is CASSFRDRGLLNTKAFF. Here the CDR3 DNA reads TGCGCCAGCAGCTTCCGGGACAGGGGGCTTTTGAACACTAAAGCTTTCTTT.

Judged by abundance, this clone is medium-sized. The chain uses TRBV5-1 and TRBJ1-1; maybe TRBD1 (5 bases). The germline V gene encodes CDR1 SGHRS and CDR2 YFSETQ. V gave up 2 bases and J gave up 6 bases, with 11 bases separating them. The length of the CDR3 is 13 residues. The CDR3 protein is CASSFAGTSEAFF. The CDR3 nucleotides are TGCGCCAGCAGCTTCGCCGGGACCTCTGAAGCTTTCTTT.

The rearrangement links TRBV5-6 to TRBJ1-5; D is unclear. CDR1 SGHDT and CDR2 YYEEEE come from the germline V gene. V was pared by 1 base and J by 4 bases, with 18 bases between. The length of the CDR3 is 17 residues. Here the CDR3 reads CASSLRQEVPRNQPQHF. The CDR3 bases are TGTGCCAGCAGCTTGCGGCAGGAGGTGCCCAGGAATCAGCCCCAGCATTTT.

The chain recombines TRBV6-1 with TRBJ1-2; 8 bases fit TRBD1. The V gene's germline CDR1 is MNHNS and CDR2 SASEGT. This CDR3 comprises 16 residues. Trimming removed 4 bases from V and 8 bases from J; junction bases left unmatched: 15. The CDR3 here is CASSGVGTGRSGGYTF. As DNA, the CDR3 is TGTGCCAGCAGTGGAGTCGGGACAGGTCGCTCGGGGGGCTACACCTTC.

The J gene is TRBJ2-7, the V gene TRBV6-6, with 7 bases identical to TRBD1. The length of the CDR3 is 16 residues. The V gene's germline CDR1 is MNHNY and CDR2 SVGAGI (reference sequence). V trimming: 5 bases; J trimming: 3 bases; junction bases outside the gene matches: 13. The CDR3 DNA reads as TGTGCCAGCAGTCCCGGACAGGCCACTCGACTCTACGAGCAGTACTTC. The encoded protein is CASSPGQATRLYEQYF.

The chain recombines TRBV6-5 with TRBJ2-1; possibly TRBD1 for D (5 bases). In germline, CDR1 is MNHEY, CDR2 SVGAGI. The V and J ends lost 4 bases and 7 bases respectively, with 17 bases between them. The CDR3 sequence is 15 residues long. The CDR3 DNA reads TGTGCCAGCAGTTCGCAGGGTTTGTTGGGAAATGAGCAGTTCTTC. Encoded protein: CASSSQGLLGNEQFF.

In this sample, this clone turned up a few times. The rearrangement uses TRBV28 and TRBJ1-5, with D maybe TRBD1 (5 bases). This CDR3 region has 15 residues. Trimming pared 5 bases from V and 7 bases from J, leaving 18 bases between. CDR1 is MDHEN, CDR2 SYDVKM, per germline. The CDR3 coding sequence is TGTGCCAGCAGTCCCCGCCTGGGGGGTTTCCAGCCCCAGCATTTT. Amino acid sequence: CASSPRLGGFQPQHF. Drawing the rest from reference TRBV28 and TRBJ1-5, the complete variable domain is DVKVTQSSRYLVKRTGEKVFLECVQDMDHENMFWYRQDPGLGLRLIYFSYDVKMKEKGDIPEGYSVSREKKERFSLILESASTNQTSMYLCASSPRLGGFQPQHFGDGTRLSIL.

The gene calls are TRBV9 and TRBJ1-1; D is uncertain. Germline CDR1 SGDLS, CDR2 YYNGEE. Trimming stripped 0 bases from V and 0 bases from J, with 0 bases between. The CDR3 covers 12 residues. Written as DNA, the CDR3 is TGTGCCAGCAGCGTAGTGAACACTGAAGCTTTCTTT. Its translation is CASSVVNTEAFF.

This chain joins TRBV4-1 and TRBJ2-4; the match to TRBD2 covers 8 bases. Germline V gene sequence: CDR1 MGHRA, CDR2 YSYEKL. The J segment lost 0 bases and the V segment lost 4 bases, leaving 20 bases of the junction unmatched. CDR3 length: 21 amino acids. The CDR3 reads CASSLIGRGQVGGVAKNIQYF. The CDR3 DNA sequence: TGCGCCAGCAGCCTCATCGGCAGGGGCCAGGTCGGGGGGGTAGCCAAAAACATTCAGTACTTC.

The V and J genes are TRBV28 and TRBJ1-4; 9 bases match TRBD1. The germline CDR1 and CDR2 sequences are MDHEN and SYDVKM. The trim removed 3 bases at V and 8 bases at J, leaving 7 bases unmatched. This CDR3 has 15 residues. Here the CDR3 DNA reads TGTGCCAGCAGTTTCCCACAGGGGGCTGTAGAAAAACTGTTTTTT. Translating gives CASSFPQGAVEKLFF. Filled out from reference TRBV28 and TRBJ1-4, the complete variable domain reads DVKVTQSSRYLVKRTGEKVFLECVQDMDHENMFWYRQDPGLGLRLIYFSYDVKMKEKGDIPEGYSVSREKKERFSLILESASTNQTSMYLCASSFPQGAVEKLFFGSGTQLSVL.

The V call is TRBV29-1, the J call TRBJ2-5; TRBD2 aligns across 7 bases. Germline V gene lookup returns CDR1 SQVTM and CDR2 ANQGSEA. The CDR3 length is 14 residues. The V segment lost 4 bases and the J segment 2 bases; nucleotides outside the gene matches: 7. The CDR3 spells CSVVPSGGQETQYF. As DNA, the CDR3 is TGCAGCGTTGTCCCTAGCGGAGGTCAAGAGACCCAGTACTTC. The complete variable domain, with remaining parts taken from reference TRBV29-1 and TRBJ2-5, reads SAVISQKPSRDICQRGTSLTIQCQVDSQVTMMFWYRQQPGQSLTLIATANQGSEATYESGFVIDKFPISRPNLTFSTLTVSNMSPEDSSIYLCSVVPSGGQETQYFGPGTRLLVL.

CDR3: CAISEPGKYNQPQHF. The CDR3 nucleotides are TGTGCCATCAGTGAACCGGGGAAGTACAATCAGCCCCAGCATTTT. The rearrangement uses TRBV10-3 and TRBJ1-5, with D uncertain. V lost 3 bases, J lost 3 bases, and 12 bases lay in between. The CDR3 loop spans 15 amino acids. Germline V lookup: CDR1 ENHRY, CDR2 SYGVKD.

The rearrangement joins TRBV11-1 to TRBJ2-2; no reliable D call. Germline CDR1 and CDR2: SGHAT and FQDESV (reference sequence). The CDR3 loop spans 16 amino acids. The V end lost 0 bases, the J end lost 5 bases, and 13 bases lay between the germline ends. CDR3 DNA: TGTGCCAGCAGCTTAGCCGTTCCCCGAGGTACCGGGGAGCTGTTTTTT. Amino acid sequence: CASSLAVPRGTGELFF. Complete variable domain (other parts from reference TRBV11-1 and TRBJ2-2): EAEVAQSPRYKITEKSQAVAFWCDPISGHATLYWYRQILGQGPELLVQFQDESVVDDSQLPKDRFSAERLKGVDSTLKIQPAELGDSAMYLCASSLAVPRGTGELFFGEGSRLTVL.